The 9 T cell receptor beta chains listed next were all sequenced from one sample in a study of radiotherapy plus CTLA-4 blockade in lung cancer. The data were produced by immunoSEQ multiplex PCR, yet TCRdb's version contains in-frame clones alone and is incomplete. The sample shows 40,000 to 45,000 clones, roughly three quarters of them seen only once. The material sequenced was peripheral blood, taken from a patient treated with radiotherapy plus ipilimumab. Source of these receptors: a human donor with non-small cell lung cancer whose response to radiotherapy plus ipilimumab could not be evaluated.

The rearrangement joins TRBV5-6 to TRBJ1-1; D unclear. Trimming removed 1 base at V and 1 base at J, with 8 bases between. The germline CDR1 and CDR2 sequences are SGHDT and YYEEEE. The CDR3 runs to 14 residues. Here the CDR3 DNA reads TGTGCCAGCAGCTTGACTAGGACGAACACTGAAGCTTTCTTT. Its protein product is CASSLTRTNTEAFF.

The chain employs TRBV4-2 and TRBJ2-7; D not certain. The CDR3 covers 17 residues. Germline CDR1 LGHNA, CDR2 YNFKEQ. V lost 4 bases and J lost 4, with 23 bases in between. CDR3 protein: CASSRTAQLGLVYEQYF. The CDR3 DNA sequence: TGTGCCAGCAGCCGCACAGCCCAGTTAGGCCTGGTTTACGAGCAGTACTTC.

This chain joins TRBV6-6 and TRBJ2-5, with D unclear. Germline V CDR1 and CDR2: MNHNY, SVGAGI (reference sequence). V was clipped by 7 bases and J by 5 bases, with 14 bases between them. This CDR3 spans 13 amino acids. The CDR3 loop is CASNLDSRETQYF. CDR3 coding DNA: TGTGCCAGCAACCTAGACTCGAGGGAGACCCAGTACTTC.

The chain employs TRBV28 and TRBJ1-5; D ambiguous. From germline, CDR1 is MDHEN and CDR2 SYDVKM. The CDR3 consists of 13 residues. V was cut by 4 bases and J by 5 bases, with 9 bases left in between. The CDR3 reads CASSSHSYQPQHF. The DNA of the CDR3 is TGTGCCAGCAGTTCCCACAGTTATCAGCCCCAGCATTTT.

This sequence joins TRBV28 and TRBJ1-2, with D uncertain. The CDR3 is 16 amino acids. Trimming pared 5 bases from V and 1 base from J, leaving 17 bases between. Germline V gene sequence: CDR1 MDHEN, CDR2 SYDVKM. The CDR3 spells CASSTRADYYNYGYTF. Written as DNA, the CDR3 is TGTGCCAGCAGTACTAGGGCGGACTACTATAACTATGGCTACACCTTC.

The chain combines TRBV7-7 with TRBJ2-3, with D maybe TRBD2 (6 bases). This CDR3 comprises 15 residues. Trimming removed 1 base from V and 4 bases from J, with 12 bases in between. Germline CDR1 and CDR2: SSHAT and FNYEAQ (reference sequence). The CDR3 region is CASSLGVGLSDTQYF. CDR3 coding DNA: TGTGCCAGCAGCTTAGGGGTGGGACTTTCAGATACGCAGTATTTT.

V is TRBV4-1 and J is TRBJ2-7; maybe TRBD1 (5 bases). V lost 0 bases and J lost 3, with 12 bases in between. CDR1 and CDR2 from the germline V gene are MGHRA and YSYEKL. This CDR3 is built from 15 residues. The CDR3 region is CASSQDRGALYEQYF. In nucleotides, the CDR3 is TGCGCCAGCAGCCAAGATAGGGGTGCCCTCTACGAGCAGTACTTC.

The table lists this clone with a few counts. The DNA for the CDR3 is TGTGCCAGCAGCTCGAGGACTAGCGGGGCTGAGCAGTTCTTC. Its translation is CASSSRTSGAEQFF. The chain has TRBV7-2 and TRBJ2-1, with 12 bases that match TRBD2. Trimming took 4 bases from V and 9 from J; bases not matched to a gene: 4. The CDR3 loop spans 14 amino acids. The germline V gene has CDR1 SGHTA and CDR2 FQGNSA. Drawing the rest from reference TRBV7-2 and TRBJ2-1, the complete variable domain is GAGVSQSPSNKVTEKGKDVELRCDPISGHTALYWYRQSLGQGLEFLIYFQGNSAPDKSGLPSDRFSAERTGGSVSTLTIQRTQQEDSAVYLCASSSRTSGAEQFFGPGTRLTVL.

This clone was found once. In DNA form, the CDR3 reads TGTGCCAGCTGGCCTGGCGGGAGCCGAGGTGAGCAGTTCTTC. This translates into CASWPGGSRGEQFF. The chain links TRBV6-1 to TRBJ2-1, with 7 bases that match TRBD2. With V trimmed by 8 bases and J by 9 bases, 13 bases remained unmatched. The germline V gene has CDR1 MNHNS and CDR2 SASEGT. The CDR3 is 14 amino acids.